These T cell receptor beta chains were read from a single sample in a study of cytotoxic CD8 clonotypes in ibrutinib-treated CLL. Clones were sequenced by immunoSEQ multiplex PCR, and TCRdb holds only the in-frame ones, with some missing. The sample lists almost 45,000 clones, over 60% seen once, with around an eighth in the top ten. This specimen was PBMCs, taken after 12 months of ibrutinib treatment. All receptors come from a human donor with chronic lymphocytic leukemia. CDR3s include the opening cysteine and the closing phenylalanine or tryptophan. The D gene is left open where the match is weak. The size entry is marked missing in some rows and otherwise reads once, few, many or a size class.

DNA: TGTGCCAGCAGTTACAGGGGGTCGGAAAAACTGTTTTTT; CDR3: CASSYRGSEKLFF; size: -; D: -; J: TRBJ1-4; V: TRBV6-5
DNA: TGTGCCAGCAGGAGTAGCGCCAATGAGCAGTTCTTC; CDR3: CASRSSANEQFF; size: -; D: -; J: TRBJ2-1; V: TRBV2
DNA: TGTGCCAGCAGCCCCTCTTCCCCCTACGAGCAGTACTTC; CDR3: CASSPSSPYEQYF; size: -; D: -; J: TRBJ2-7; V: TRBV7-8
DNA: TGTGCCAGCAGTTACTCGTTTCCCTTTAATGAAGCTTTCTTT; CDR3: CASSYSFPFNEAFF; size: -; D: -; J: TRBJ1-1; V: TRBV6-5
DNA: TGTGCCAGCGGTCTTAGGGAAGGTCTGGAAGAGACCCAGTACTTC; CDR3: CASGLREGLEETQYF; size: -; D: -; J: TRBJ2-5; V: TRBV18
DNA: TGTGCCAGCACCTTAACCCGGGACGCCCCAAAAAATGAGCAGTTCTTC; CDR3: CASTLTRDAPKNEQFF; size: -; D: -; J: TRBJ2-1; V: TRBV7-2
DNA: TGTGCCAGCAGTCCGGGACAGGTTAACTATGGCTACACCTTC; CDR3: CASSPGQVNYGYTF; size: -; D: TRBD1; J: TRBJ1-2; V: TRBV6-6
DNA: TGTGCCAGTAGTATCCCCGGACTAGCGGGAGTAGAGACCCAGTACTTC; CDR3: CASSIPGLAGVETQYF; size: -; D: TRBD2; J: TRBJ2-5; V: TRBV19
DNA: TGCGCCAGCAGCCAAGGAATTGGGGGTACAGCTAATGAAAAACTGTTTTTT; CDR3: CASSQGIGGTANEKLFF; size: -; D: -; J: TRBJ1-4; V: TRBV4-3
DNA: TGTGCCATCAGTGATGCTAGCGGGAAGAACACCGGGGAGCTGTTTTTT; CDR3: CAISDASGKNTGELFF; size: -; D: TRBD2; J: TRBJ2-2; V: TRBV10-3
DNA: TGTGCCAGCAGCCAAGTAAGGGACCTTGGGGCTTTCTTT; CDR3: CASSQVRDLGAFF; size: few; D: -; J: TRBJ1-1; V: TRBV14
DNA: TGCGCCAGCAGCTGGGGAGCAGCTTCTATGAACACTGAAGCTTTCTTT; CDR3: CASSWGAASMNTEAFF; size: -; D: -; J: TRBJ1-1; V: TRBV5-1
DNA: TGTGCCAGCAGTGAGTCAAGCACCGCCACCGGGGAGCTGTTTTTT; CDR3: CASSESSTATGELFF; size: -; D: -; J: TRBJ2-2; V: TRBV6-1
DNA: TGCGCCAGCCGAGGGGTGAATTCCGGGGAGCTGTTTTTT; CDR3: CASRGVNSGELFF; size: -; D: -; J: TRBJ2-2; V: TRBV10-1
DNA: TGTGCCAGCAGCTTAGTCGCAGGGTACTACGAGCAGTACTTC; CDR3: CASSLVAGYYEQYF; size: -; D: -; J: TRBJ2-7; V: TRBV7-2
DNA: TGTGCCAGCTCACCCGTCGGCCAGTACCAAGAGACCCAGTACTTC; CDR3: CASSPVGQYQETQYF; size: -; D: -; J: TRBJ2-5; V: TRBV18
DNA: TGTGCCAGCAGTGAGCTTCTAGCGGGGCGGCAAGAGACCCAGTACTTC; CDR3: CASSELLAGRQETQYF; size: -; D: TRBD2; J: TRBJ2-5; V: TRBV2
DNA: TGTGCCCCCGCCGAGGGGGGGCCCTACGAGCAGTACTTC; CDR3: CAPAEGGPYEQYF; size: -; D: -; J: TRBJ2-7; V: TRBV21-1
DNA: TGTGCCAGCACTTACAGGGGGAGGAACACTGAAGCTTTCTTT; CDR3: CASTYRGRNTEAFF; size: -; D: TRBD1; J: TRBJ1-1; V: TRBV6-5
DNA: TGTGCCAGCAGTTACTCCTCGGGGGGGTCCACTGAAGCTTTCTTT; CDR3: CASSYSSGGSTEAFF; size: -; D: -; J: TRBJ1-1; V: TRBV6-5
DNA: TGTGCCAGCAGCTTAAACAGCCACACTGAAGCTTTCTTT; CDR3: CASSLNSHTEAFF; size: -; D: -; J: TRBJ1-1; V: TRBV7-8
DNA: TGTGCCAGCAGCTGGGTCGGCACAGGGCGCCCAGATACGCAGTATTTT; CDR3: CASSWVGTGRPDTQYF; size: once; D: -; J: TRBJ2-3; V: TRBV7-9
DNA: TGTGCCTGGAGCCGGACAGGGTACATGAACACTGAAGCTTTCTTT; CDR3: CAWSRTGYMNTEAFF; size: -; D: TRBD1; J: TRBJ1-1; V: TRBV30
DNA: TGTGCCATCACCCCGGAACAGGGACGGGAGCAGTACTTC; CDR3: CAITPEQGREQYF; size: -; D: -; J: TRBJ2-7; V: TRBV10-3
DNA: TGTGCCAGCAAAGCGGGGGGCGGGGAGACCCAGTACTTC; CDR3: CASKAGGGETQYF; size: -; D: TRBD2; J: TRBJ2-5; V: TRBV2
DNA: TGTGCCTGGAATGACAGGGTCTGGGAGACCCAGTACTTC; CDR3: CAWNDRVWETQYF; size: -; D: TRBD1; J: TRBJ2-5; V: TRBV30
DNA: TGTGCCAGCAGCTTAGCGGGGGGGCTGCAGTTCTTC; CDR3: CASSLAGGLQFF; size: -; D: TRBD2; J: TRBJ2-1; V: TRBV11-3
DNA: TGTGCCTGGAGTGTAAAAAGCGGGGGGACGTTCAATGAGCAGTTCTTC; CDR3: CAWSVKSGGTFNEQFF; size: once; D: TRBD2; J: TRBJ2-1; V: TRBV30
DNA: TGCAGCGTTGAAGATCAAGGATACGAGCAGTACTTC; CDR3: CSVEDQGYEQYF; size: -; D: -; J: TRBJ2-7; V: TRBV29-1